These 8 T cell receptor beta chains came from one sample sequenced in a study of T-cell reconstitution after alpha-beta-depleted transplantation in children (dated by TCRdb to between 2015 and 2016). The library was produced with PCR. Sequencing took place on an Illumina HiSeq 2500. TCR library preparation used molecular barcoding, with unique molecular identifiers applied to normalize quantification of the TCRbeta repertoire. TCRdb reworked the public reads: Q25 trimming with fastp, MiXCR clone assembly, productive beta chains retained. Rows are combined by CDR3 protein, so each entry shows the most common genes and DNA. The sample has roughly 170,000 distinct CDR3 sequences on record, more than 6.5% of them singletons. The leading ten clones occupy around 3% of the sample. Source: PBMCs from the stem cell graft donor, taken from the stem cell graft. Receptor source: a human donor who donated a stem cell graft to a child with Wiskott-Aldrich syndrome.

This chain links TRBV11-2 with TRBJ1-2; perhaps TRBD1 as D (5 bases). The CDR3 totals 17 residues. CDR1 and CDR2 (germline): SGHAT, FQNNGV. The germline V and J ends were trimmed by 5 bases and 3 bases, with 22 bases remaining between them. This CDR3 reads CASSTYRGPNFDYGYTF. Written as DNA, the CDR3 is TGTGCCAGCAGCACATACCGGGGCCCGAACTTCGACTATGGCTACACCTTC. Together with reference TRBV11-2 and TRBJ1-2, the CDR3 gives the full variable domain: EAGVAQSPRYKIIEKRQSVAFWCNPISGHATLYWYQQILGQGPKLLIQFQNNGVVDDSQLPKDRFSAERLKGVDSTLKIQPAKLEDSAVYLCASSTYRGPNFDYGYTFGSGTRLTVV.

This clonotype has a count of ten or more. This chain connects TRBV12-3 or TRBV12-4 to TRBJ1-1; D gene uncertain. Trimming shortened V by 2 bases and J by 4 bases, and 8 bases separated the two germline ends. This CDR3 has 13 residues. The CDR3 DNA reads TGTGCCAGCAGTTTAAAGAGGGTCACTGAAGCTTTCTTT. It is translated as CASSLKRVTEAFF.

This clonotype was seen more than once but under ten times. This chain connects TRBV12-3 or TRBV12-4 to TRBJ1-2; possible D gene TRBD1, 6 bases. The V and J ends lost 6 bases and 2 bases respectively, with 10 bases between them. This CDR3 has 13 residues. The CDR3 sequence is CASSKGQNYGYTF. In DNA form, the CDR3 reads TGTGCCAGCAGCAAAGGACAGAACTATGGCTACACCTTC.

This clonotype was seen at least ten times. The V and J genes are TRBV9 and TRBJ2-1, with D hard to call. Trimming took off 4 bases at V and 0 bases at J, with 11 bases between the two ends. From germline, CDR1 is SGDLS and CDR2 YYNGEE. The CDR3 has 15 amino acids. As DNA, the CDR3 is TGTGCCAGCAGCATCTGGGATAGCTCCTACAATGAGCAGTTCTTC. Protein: CASSIWDSSYNEQFF.

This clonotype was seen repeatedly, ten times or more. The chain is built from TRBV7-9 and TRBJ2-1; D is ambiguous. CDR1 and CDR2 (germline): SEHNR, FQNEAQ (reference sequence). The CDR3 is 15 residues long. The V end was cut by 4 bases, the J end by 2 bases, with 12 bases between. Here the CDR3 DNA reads TGTGCCAGCAGCTATACAAGGGCCGCCTACAATGAGCAGTTCTTC. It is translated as CASSYTRAAYNEQFF.

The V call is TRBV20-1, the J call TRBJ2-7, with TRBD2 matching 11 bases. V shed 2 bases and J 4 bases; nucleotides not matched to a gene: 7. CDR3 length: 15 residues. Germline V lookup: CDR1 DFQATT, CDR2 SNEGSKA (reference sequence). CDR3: CSARSTSGSLYEQYF. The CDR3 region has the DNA TGCAGTGCTAGAAGTACTAGCGGGAGTTTGTACGAGCAGTACTTC.

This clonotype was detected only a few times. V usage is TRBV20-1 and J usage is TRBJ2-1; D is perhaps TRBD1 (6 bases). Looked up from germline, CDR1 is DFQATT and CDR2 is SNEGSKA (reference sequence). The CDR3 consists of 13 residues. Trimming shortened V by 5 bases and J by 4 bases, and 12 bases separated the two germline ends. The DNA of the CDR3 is TGCAGTGCTTATTGGACAGCTTACAATGAGCAGTTCTTC. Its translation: CSAYWTAYNEQFF.

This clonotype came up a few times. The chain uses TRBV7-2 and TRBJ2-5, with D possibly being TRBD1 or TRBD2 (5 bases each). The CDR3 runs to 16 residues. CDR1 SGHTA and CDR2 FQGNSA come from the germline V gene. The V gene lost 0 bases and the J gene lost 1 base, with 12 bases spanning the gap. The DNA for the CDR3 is TGTGCCAGCAGCTTAGCCGTCGGGGACCTCCAAGAGACCCAGTACTTC. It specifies CASSLAVGDLQETQYF.